This TCR beta chain appears in the sequencing data of a study of cytomegalovirus exposure and HLA in healthy donors. On this clone: Its antigen is undetermined.

Study-wide findings and caveats: Indistinguishable V segments, including TRBV6-2 and TRBV6-3, were excluded.

The PCR ran on 60 Vbeta and 13 Jbeta primers. Method: immunoSEQ multiplex PCR; TCRdb's copy keeps in-frame clones and lacks some. Of approximately 100,000 clones listed, approximately 81% are singletons. The CDR3 totals 14 residues. V lost 0 bases and J lost 5, with 7 bases in between. Looked up from germline, CDR1 is MGHRA and CDR2 is YSYEKL. The receptor's source is a male donor in good health and CMV-seropositive. V is TRBV4-1 and J is TRBJ2-2; D is ambiguous. The specimen sequenced was PBMCs. CDR3 sequence: CASSQDAGTGELFF. Here the CDR3 DNA reads TGCGCCAGCAGCCAAGATGCCGGGACCGGGGAGCTGTTTTTT.